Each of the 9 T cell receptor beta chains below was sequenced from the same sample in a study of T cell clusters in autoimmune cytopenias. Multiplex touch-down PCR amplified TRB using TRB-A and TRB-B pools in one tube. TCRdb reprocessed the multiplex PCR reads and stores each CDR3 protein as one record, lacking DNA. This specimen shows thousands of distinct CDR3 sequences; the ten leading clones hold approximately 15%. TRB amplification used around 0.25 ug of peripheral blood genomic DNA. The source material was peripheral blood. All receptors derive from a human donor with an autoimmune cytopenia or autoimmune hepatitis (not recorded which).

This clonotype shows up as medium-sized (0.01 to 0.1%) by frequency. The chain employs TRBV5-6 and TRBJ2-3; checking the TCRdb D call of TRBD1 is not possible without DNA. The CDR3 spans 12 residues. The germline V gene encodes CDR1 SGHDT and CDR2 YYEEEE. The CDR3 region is CASSLGGIMQYF. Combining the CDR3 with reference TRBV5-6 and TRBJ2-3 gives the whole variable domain DAGVTQSPTHLIKTRGQQVTLRCSPKSGHDTVSWYQQALGQGPQFIFQYYEEEERQRGNFPDRFSGHQFPNYSSELNVNALLLGDSALYLCASSLGGIMQYFGPGTRLTVL.

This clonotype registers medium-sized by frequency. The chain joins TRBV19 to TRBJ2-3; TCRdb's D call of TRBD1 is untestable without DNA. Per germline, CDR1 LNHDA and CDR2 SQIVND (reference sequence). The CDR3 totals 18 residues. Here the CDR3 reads CASSGGQGATPSTDTQYF.

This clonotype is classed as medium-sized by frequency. The CDR3 here is CASSSRDRGGGELFF. The V gene is TRBV5-5, the J gene TRBJ2-2; TCRdb's D call of TRBD1 is untestable without DNA. The germline V gene encodes CDR1 SGHKS and CDR2 YYEKEE (reference sequence). The CDR3 runs to 15 residues.

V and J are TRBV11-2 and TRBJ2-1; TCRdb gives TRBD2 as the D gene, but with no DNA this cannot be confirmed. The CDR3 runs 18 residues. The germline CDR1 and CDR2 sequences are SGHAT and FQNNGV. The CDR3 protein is CASSLGLLAGGMGDEQFF.

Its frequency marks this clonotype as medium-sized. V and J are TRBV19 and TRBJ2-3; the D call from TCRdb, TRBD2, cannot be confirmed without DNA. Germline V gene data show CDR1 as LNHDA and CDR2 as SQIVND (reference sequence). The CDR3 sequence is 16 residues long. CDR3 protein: CASSKGLVSRTDTQYF.

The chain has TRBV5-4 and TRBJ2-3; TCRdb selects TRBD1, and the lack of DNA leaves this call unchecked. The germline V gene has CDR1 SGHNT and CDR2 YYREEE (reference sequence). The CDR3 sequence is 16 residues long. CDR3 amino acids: CASSLRDRGSTDTQYF. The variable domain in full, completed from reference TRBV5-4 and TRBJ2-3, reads ETGVTQSPTHLIKTRGQQVTLRCSSQSGHNTVSWYQQALGQGPQFIFQYYREEENGRGNFPPRFSGLQFPNYSSELNVNALELDDSALYLCASSLRDRGSTDTQYFGPGTRLTVL.

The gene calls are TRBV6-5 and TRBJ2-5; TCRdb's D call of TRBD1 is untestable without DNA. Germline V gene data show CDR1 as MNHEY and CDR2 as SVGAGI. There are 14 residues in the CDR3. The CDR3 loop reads CASSKDGAGETQYF.

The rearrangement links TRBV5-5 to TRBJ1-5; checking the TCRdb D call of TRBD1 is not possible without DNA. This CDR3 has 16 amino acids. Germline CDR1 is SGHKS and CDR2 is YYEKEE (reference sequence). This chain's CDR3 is CASSLDGQGGIQPQHF.

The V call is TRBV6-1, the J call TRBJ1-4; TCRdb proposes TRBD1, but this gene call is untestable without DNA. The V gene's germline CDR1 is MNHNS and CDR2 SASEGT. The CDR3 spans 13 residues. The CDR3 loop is CASSRGTSEKLFF.